This TCR beta chain was identified in a study of cytomegalovirus exposure and HLA in healthy donors. On the study more broadly: Earlier sequencing of approximately 180 million T cells yielded roughly 120 million unique TCR beta sequences. Points from the study as a whole: DRB1 showed the most TCR associations and HLA-C the fewest in a later analysis, as rates varied by HLA locus. Indistinguishable V segments such as TRBV6-2 and TRBV6-3 were excluded.

Looked up from germline, CDR1 is SNHLY and CDR2 is FYNNEI. Trimming removed 5 bases from V and 3 bases from J; junction bases left unmatched: 4. The CDR3 covers 13 residues. Amplification used 60 Vbeta primers and 13 Jbeta primers. Method: immunoSEQ multiplex PCR; TCRdb's copy keeps in-frame clones and lacks some. The data contain around 230,000 clones, around 80% of them singletons. Remarks on this clone: Its antigen is undetermined.

This receptor was obtained from a boy younger than 18 in good health and CMV-seronegative. Sequencing was performed on PBMCs. V and J are TRBV2 and TRBJ2-7, with 7 bases lining up with TRBD1. As DNA, the CDR3 is TGTGCCAGCAGTCCACGACAGGGCTACGAGCAGTACTTC. This sequence encodes CASSPRQGYEQYF.